A selection of T cell receptor beta chains follows, all from one sample in a study of control samples from healthy donors and cancer patients. Using immunoSEQ multiplex PCR, the repertoire was profiled, and TCRdb retains in-frame clones only, with some absent. The sample gives 170,000 or so clones, over 80% of which show up once; more than 1.1% is in the top ten. Sequencing input: blood. The receptors stem from a man younger than 35 in good health. Both conserved end residues are part of each CDR3.

V gene: TRBV6-1; CDR3 protein: CASSEVWQNQPQHF
V gene: TRBV7-2; CDR3 protein: CASSFRVGEKLFF
V gene: TRBV25-1; CDR3 protein: CASSVGTEQGEQFF
V gene: TRBV12-3/TRBV12-4; CDR3 protein: CASSLEGHTQYF
V gene: TRBV28; CDR3 protein: CASSLSEAYEGYTF
V gene: TRBV5-1; CDR3 protein: CASRRTTGANVLTF
V gene: TRBV12-3/TRBV12-4; CDR3 protein: CASQGNNQPQHF
V gene: TRBV5-1; CDR3 protein: CASSPTSNQPQHF
V gene: TRBV19; CDR3 protein: CASSIVPGQGLSSYNEQFF
V gene: TRBV29-1; CDR3 protein: CSVEERGGEKLFF
V gene: TRBV7-6; CDR3 protein: CASGKLDSYEQYF
V gene: TRBV11-2; CDR3 protein: CASRPLAGTYNEQFF
V gene: TRBV27; CDR3 protein: CASSLLKGQGWAQYF
V gene: TRBV7-2; CDR3 protein: CASSDRTGAYEQYF
V gene: TRBV2; CDR3 protein: CASSVSDGNNSPLHF
V gene: TRBV5-1; CDR3 protein: CASSSSGTSYNEQFF
V gene: TRBV4-1; CDR3 protein: CASSQDVGDPYEQYF
V gene: TRBV7-2; CDR3 protein: CASSFSSSPYNEQFF
V gene: TRBV27; CDR3 protein: CASNRDRSTYEQYF
V gene: TRBV7-3; CDR3 protein: CASSKSPGLAANTGELFF
V gene: TRBV18; CDR3 protein: CASSPSTDTQYF
V gene: TRBV6-5; CDR3 protein: CASSSTGGSYEQYF
V gene: TRBV6-7; CDR3 protein: CASPEELVFAGELFF
V gene: TRBV19; CDR3 protein: CASIDAGSGNTIYF
V gene: TRBV18; CDR3 protein: CASSGPIREKLFF
V gene: TRBV2; CDR3 protein: CASTIQGAYGYTF
V gene: TRBV29-1; CDR3 protein: CSVAVNYGYTF
V gene: TRBV6-5; CDR3 protein: CASSITLDGNQPQHF
V gene: TRBV7-2; CDR3 protein: CASRSHSTRGGANTGELFF
V gene: TRBV30; CDR3 protein: CAWGREGIDSTNEKLFF
V gene: TRBV6-1; CDR3 protein: CASSDRTVNEKLFF
V gene: TRBV12-5; CDR3 protein: CASGIGQGAEAFF
V gene: TRBV19; CDR3 protein: CASSIGLAGPDTQYF
V gene: TRBV3-1/TRBV3-2; CDR3 protein: CASSQSNREGNTIYF
V gene: TRBV20-1; CDR3 protein: CSASTGESSGANVLTF
V gene: TRBV5-5; CDR3 protein: CASSSLTGRGTEAFF
V gene: TRBV25-1; CDR3 protein: CASTHHTANEKLFF
V gene: TRBV3-1/TRBV3-2; CDR3 protein: CASSQDGGLGNSPLHF